The source of this T cell receptor beta chain is a study of T cells in Graves' hyperthyroidism and ophthalmopathy. CDR3 length: 15 residues. The germline CDR1 and CDR2 sequences are SGHDN and FVKESK. The V end was cut by 0 bases, the J end by 4 bases, with 10 bases between. Stable hyperthyroidism: no ophthalmopathy progression over 18 months of follow-up. Amplified TCR beta CDR3 regions came from RNA transcripts. TCR CDR3 regions were first amplified by RT-PCR with HTBI primers. In TCRdb, the multiplex PCR reads were re-called with MiXCR into one record per CDR3 protein. The table lists over 550,000 distinct CDR3 sequences, approximately 16% of them singletons.

The V call is TRBV14, the J call TRBJ1-3; weak D call: TRBD1 (5 bases). Sequenced: blood. This TCR was recovered from a woman under 30 with Graves' hyperthyroidism. The CDR3, as DNA: TGTGCCAGCAGCCAAGATCCGGGACCGGGAAACACCATATATTTT. Translating gives CASSQDPGPGNTIYF.